A single sample gave rise to the 4 T cell receptor beta chains below, sequenced in a study of CD8+ T cells in alopecia areata. CD4+ cells from a handful of patients underwent sorting into CD25+CD127- cells. Following extraction, RNA underwent reverse transcription to cDNA, which served as the sequencing template. Measured with immunoSEQ multiplex PCR; TCRdb has only the in-frame clones, and not every one. This table holds fewer than 40,000 clones, approximately 54% found once. The specimen sequenced was CD4+ Tregs sorted from blood. These receptors were taken from a human donor with alopecia areata.

This clone was seen only once. The chain employs TRBV6-1 and TRBJ1-2; 8 nucleotides line up with TRBD1. V trimming: 7 bases; J trimming: 4 bases; junction bases outside the gene matches: 8. The CDR3 spans 14 residues. The V gene's germline CDR1 is MNHNS and CDR2 SASEGT. CDR3 nucleotides: TGTGCCAGCACGGCTTTTACAGGGGGCTATGGCTACACCTTC. Translation: CASTAFTGGYGYTF.

The rearrangement links TRBV4-1 to TRBJ2-2; TRBD1 might be the D (5 bases). Trimming took 4 bases from V and 9 from J, leaving 18 bases between them. This CDR3 is 15 amino acids long. Germline V gene sequence: CDR1 MGHRA, CDR2 YSYEKL. The CDR3 DNA is TGCGCCAGCAGCCCTGAGGACACCCCGAACCGGGAGCTGTTTTTT. Protein product: CASSPEDTPNRELFF.

This clone has only one observation. This chain joins TRBV11-2 and TRBJ2-7, with 7 bases aligning to TRBD1. Looked up from germline, CDR1 is SGHAT and CDR2 is FQNNGV. The V and J ends lost 5 bases and 5 bases, in that order; junction bases with no gene match: 3. This CDR3 region has 12 residues. CDR3 in DNA: TGTGCCAGCAGCACCGACAGGGACGAGCAGTACTTC. This translates into CASSTDRDEQYF.

The table lists this clone with a few counts. The V and J genes are TRBV6-5 and TRBJ2-1; 11 nucleotides agree with TRBD2. Germline V gene data show CDR1 as MNHEY and CDR2 as SVGAGI. V was pared by 6 bases and J by 8 bases, with 3 bases of the junction left unmatched. The CDR3 spans 13 residues. The DNA of the CDR3 is TGTGCCAGCAGGGAGGGACTAGCGGATGAGCAGTTCTTC. Translation gives CASREGLADEQFF.